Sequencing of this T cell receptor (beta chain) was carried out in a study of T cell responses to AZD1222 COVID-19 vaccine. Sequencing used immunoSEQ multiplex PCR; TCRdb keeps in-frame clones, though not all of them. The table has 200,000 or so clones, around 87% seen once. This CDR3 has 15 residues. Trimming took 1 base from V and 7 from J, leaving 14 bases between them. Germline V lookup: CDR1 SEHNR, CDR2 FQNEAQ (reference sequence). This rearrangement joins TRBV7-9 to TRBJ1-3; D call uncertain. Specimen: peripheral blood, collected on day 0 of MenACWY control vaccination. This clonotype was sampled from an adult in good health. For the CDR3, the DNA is TGTGCCAGCAGCTTAGTTGGGATTTCGGTTAACACCATATATTTT. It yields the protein CASSLVGISVNTIYF.